This TCR beta chain is from a study of a mutant IDH1 vaccine in newly diagnosed glioma. Profiling relied on immunoSEQ multiplex PCR, and the TCRdb table lists in-frame clones only, not all of them. The profile covers tens of thousands of clones, with approximately 81% appearing a single time and around 3.9% taken by the ten largest. The trim removed 3 bases at V and 3 bases at J, leaving 5 bases unmatched. This CDR3 spans 16 amino acids. CDR1 and CDR2 (germline): MNHNS, SASEGT. Described time point: week 35, safety follow-up. Topical imiquimod was applied with each vaccine dose, which held 300 ug of mutant IDH1 20-mer peptide. To note about this clone: The antigen remains undetermined.

The gene calls are TRBV6-1 and TRBJ1-6, with 7 bases fitting TRBD1. The receptor was derived from a woman between 18 and 30 years old with glioma. The source was PBMCs, collected from a glioma patient whose treatment included an IDH1 peptide vaccine. CDR3: CASSDLTGIYNSPLHF. DNA for the CDR3: TGTGCCAGCAGTGATTTGACAGGGATCTATAATTCACCCCTCCACTTT.